This T cell receptor beta chain emerged from a study of STAT3 mutations in large granular lymphocyte leukemia. The V gene's germline CDR1 is SGHTA and CDR2 FQGNSA. The CDR3 is made up of 13 amino acids. V was shortened by 2 bases and J by 2 bases, with 4 bases between the two germline ends. Sequenced by immunoSEQ multiplex PCR; TCRdb stores in-frame clones only, minus some. Of some 28,000 clones in the sample, around 80% were seen once. Study-level points and caveats: At least one immunodominant TCR beta clonotype appeared in every T-cell large granular lymphocyte leukemia patient. All newly emerging clones after therapy were STAT3 wild type.

Note on this clone: The antigen is unknown.

V and J are TRBV7-2 and TRBJ2-1; D is ambiguous. This sequence originates from a woman aged 45-60 years with T-cell large granular lymphocyte leukemia. Some clones in this sample may be carry-over from other donors' samples. Sequencing was carried out using peripheral blood mononuclear cells. CDR3: CASSLRPYNEQFF. CDR3 DNA: TGTGCCAGCAGCTTAAGACCCTACAATGAGCAGTTCTTC.